In its sample, the clone carrying this T cell receptor beta chain was seen many times. Between the trimmed V and J ends, which lost 4 bases and 4 bases, there was a span of 17 bases. CDR1 LGHDT and CDR2 YNNKEL come from the germline V gene (reference sequence). The CDR3 length is 15 residues. This record belongs to a study of spatial heterogeneity in lung cancer. Time point in this sample: sample taken at primary tumor resection. One entry per CDR3 protein, called by TCRdb with MiXCR from the 5' RACE reads. The data hold 40,000 to 45,000 distinct CDR3 sequences, with under 7.5% observed a single time.

The chain is built from TRBV3-1 and TRBJ2-7; D is perhaps TRBD2 (6 bases). The sequencing used PBMCs, collected at surgery. The sequence was collected from a female donor with early-stage non-small cell lung cancer. CDR3 sequence: CASSRFDQRVYEQYF. The CDR3, as DNA: TGTGCCAGCAGCCGCTTCGACCAGCGGGTGTACGAGCAGTACTTC.